This entry lists 11 T cell receptor beta chains sequenced from one sample in a study of PD-L1 blockade in urothelial cancer. Time point denoted: pretreatment peripheral blood. Using immunoSEQ multiplex PCR, the repertoire was profiled, and TCRdb retains in-frame clones only, with some absent. Of 100,000 to 150,000 clones listed, roughly 84% are singletons. Here the sequenced sample was PBMCs, taken around atezolizumab (anti-PD-L1) treatment. The origin of the receptors is a man in his fifties or sixties with urothelial cancer.

V gene TRBV19 combines with J gene TRBJ2-6, with D possibly matching TRBD1 (6 bases). The V and J ends lost 5 bases and 0 bases respectively, with 11 bases between them. This CDR3 has 16 amino acids. Per the germline V gene, CDR1 is LNHDA and CDR2 is SQIVND (reference sequence). CDR3 sequence reads: CASSGQYSSGANVLTF. In DNA form, the CDR3 reads TGTGCCAGTAGTGGACAGTATAGCTCTGGGGCCAACGTCCTGACTTTC.

The table lists this clone with a count of one. This rearrangement joins TRBV20-1 to TRBJ2-1, with D uncertain. Trimming took 8 bases from V and 9 from J, leaving 14 bases between them. The CDR3 is 11 amino acids. Per the germline V gene, CDR1 is DFQATT and CDR2 is SNEGSKA (reference sequence). This CDR3 reads CSPQMGPEQFF. CDR3 nucleotide sequence: TGCAGTCCCCAAATGGGCCCTGAGCAGTTCTTC.

V gene TRBV27 combines with J gene TRBJ1-2, with D possibly being TRBD1 (5 bases). CDR1 MNHEY and CDR2 SMNVEV come from the germline V gene (reference sequence). The CDR3 runs 14 residues. V was trimmed by 5 bases and J by 4 bases, leaving 14 bases between them. This CDR3 reads CASSPRQKVYGYTF. The CDR3 DNA is TGTGCCAGCAGTCCCAGACAGAAAGTCTATGGCTACACCTTC.

Regarding this clone: A read error may account for a junction end that differs from germline. The chain joins TRBV10-3 to TRBJ2-1, with TRBD2 identical over 7 bases. CDR1 is ENHRY and CDR2 is SYGVKD in the germline V gene. The CDR3 is 12 amino acids. The CDR3 region has the DNA TGTGCCATCAGTACCCTGGGACTACCCTCGGTCTTC. Translating it yields CAISTLGLPSVF.

This rearrangement joins TRBV27 to TRBJ2-2, with TRBD2 as a possible D gene (6 bases). The germline V gene encodes CDR1 MNHEY and CDR2 SMNVEV (reference sequence). The CDR3 is 13 amino acids. The V end lost 5 bases, the J end lost 7 bases, and 11 bases lay between the germline ends. In nucleotides, the CDR3 is TGTGCCAGCAGTCGTGGGGGGATCGGGGAGCTGTTTTTT. This encodes CASSRGGIGELFF.

This clone was seen a single time. V gene TRBV5-6 combines with J gene TRBJ1-2; TRBD1 might be the D (6 bases). The V gene lost 4 bases and the J gene lost 1 base, with 14 bases spanning the gap. Germline values: CDR1 SGHDT, CDR2 YYEEEE. CDR3 length equals 15 residues. CDR3 amino acids: CASSPTGRINYGYTF. CDR3 nucleotide sequence: TGTGCCAGCAGCCCCACAGGGCGGATTAACTATGGCTACACCTTC.

This CDR3 is CASSRTGTGTYEQYF. The CDR3 DNA is TGTGCCAGCTCCCGAACAGGGACAGGGACCTACGAGCAGTACTTC. The V and J genes are TRBV18 and TRBJ2-7, with 9 bases fitting TRBD1. This CDR3 contains 15 residues. In germline, CDR1 is KGHSH, CDR2 LQKENI. The trim removed 6 bases at V and 2 bases at J, leaving 8 bases unmatched. The full variable domain, completed using reference TRBV18 and TRBJ2-7, is NAGVMQNPRHLVRRRGQEARLRCSPMKGHSHVYWYRQLPEEGLKFMVYLQKENIIDESGMPKERFSAEFPKEGPSILRIQQVVRGDSAAYFCASSRTGTGTYEQYFGPGTRLTVT.

V is TRBV5-1 and J is TRBJ2-3; 9 bases match TRBD2. From germline, CDR1 is SGHRS and CDR2 YFSETQ. The CDR3 totals 18 residues. V was clipped by 4 bases and J by 1 base; unmatched bases: 13. The CDR3 region has the DNA TGCGCCAGCAGCCCGGGGGTAGCGGGAGCGGTTGGCACAGATACGCAGTATTTT. Its protein product is CASSPGVAGAVGTDTQYF.

This rearrangement joins TRBV5-1 to TRBJ2-1; maybe TRBD1 (5 bases). V lost 2 bases and J 5 bases, leaving 11 bases between the germline ends. CDR1 SGHRS and CDR2 YFSETQ come from the germline V gene. The CDR3 length is 14 residues. CDR3: CASSFRVTNNEQFF. The CDR3 nucleotides are TGCGCCAGCAGCTTCAGGGTTACCAACAATGAGCAGTTCTTC.

The V and J genes are TRBV6-1 and TRBJ2-6; D is undetermined. Germline V gene data show CDR1 as MNHNS and CDR2 as SASEGT. V shed 5 bases and J shed 2 bases, with 7 bases lying between them. There are 14 residues in the CDR3. The CDR3 loop is CASSTDPGANVLTF. The DNA for the CDR3 is TGTGCCAGCAGTACAGACCCTGGGGCCAACGTCCTGACTTTC.

The chain recombines TRBV19 with TRBJ1-2; D possibly corresponds to TRBD1 (6 bases). The CDR3 contains 14 residues. V lost 3 bases to trimming and J lost 7 bases, with 15 bases between them. Germline CDR1 and CDR2: LNHDA and SQIVND (reference sequence). The CDR3 bases are TGTGCCAGTAGTATTGGACAGCCTTTGGGTGGCTACACCTTC. Encoded protein: CASSIGQPLGGYTF. The whole variable domain, filled in from reference TRBV19 and TRBJ1-2, reads DGGITQSPKYLFRKEGQNVTLSCEQNLNHDAMYWYRQDPGQGLRLIYYSQIVNDFQKGDIAEGYSVSREKKESFPLTVTSAQKNPTAFYLCASSIGQPLGGYTFGSGTRLTVV.